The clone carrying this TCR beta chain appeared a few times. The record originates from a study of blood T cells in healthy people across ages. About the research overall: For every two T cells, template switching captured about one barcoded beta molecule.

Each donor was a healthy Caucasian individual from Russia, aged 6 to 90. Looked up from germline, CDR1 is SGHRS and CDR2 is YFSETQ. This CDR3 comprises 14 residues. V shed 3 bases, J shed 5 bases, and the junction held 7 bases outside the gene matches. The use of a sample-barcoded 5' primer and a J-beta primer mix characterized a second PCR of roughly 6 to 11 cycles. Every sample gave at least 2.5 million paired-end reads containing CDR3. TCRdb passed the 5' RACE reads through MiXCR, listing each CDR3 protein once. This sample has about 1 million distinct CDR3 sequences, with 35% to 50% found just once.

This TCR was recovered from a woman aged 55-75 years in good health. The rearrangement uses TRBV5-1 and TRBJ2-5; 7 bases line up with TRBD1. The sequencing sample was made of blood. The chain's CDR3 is CASSSTGPGETQYF. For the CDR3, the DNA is TGCGCCAGCAGCTCGACAGGGCCGGGGGAGACCCAGTACTTC. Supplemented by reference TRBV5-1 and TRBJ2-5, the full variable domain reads KAGVTQTPRYLIKTRGQQVTLSCSPISGHRSVSWYQQTPGQGLQFLFEYFSETQRNKGNFPGRFSGRQFSNSRSEMNVSTLELGDSALYLCASSSTGPGETQYFGPGTRLLVL.